The following is a T cell receptor (beta chain) sequence with its context. No cognate antigen has been identified for it. No base qualities exist here, and no much larger clone lies one base off it. These data originate in a study of T cell responses to AZD1222 COVID-19 vaccine (dated by TCRdb to about 2021). For context, the study as a whole: A total of 233 trial participants underwent TCR sequencing, of whom around 200 received two doses of AZD1222 and about 26 received two doses of the MenACWY control vaccine. Trial participants were enrolled by age into subgroups of 18-55, 56-69 and 70-plus years, and roughly 160, 29 and 62 TCR-sequenced participants, respectively, were included in these subgroups.

Sample time point, as interpreted from the label and publication: about 28 days (+/-7) after the second vaccine dose. The treatment or condition label, read with the paper, signifies: meningococcal conjugate vaccine given as trial control. Vaccinee samples were obtained from the UK trials COV001 and COV002, which included a single-blind randomized controlled phase 2/3 trial of AZD1222 (ChAdOx1 nCoV-19) in healthy adults. For TCRbeta chain sequencing, PBMC samples were collected from trial participants at day 0 and at day 28 after the second dose. Results and caveats for the whole study, not just this receptor: Participants were mostly white British and included more females than males, and it was suggested by the authors that clonal diversity may have been underestimated. Because no day 14 peak-response samples were available, repertoires were characterized only after the peak T cell response. In the small 56-69-year group, the increase in depth fell short of significance, most likely because of low power. Conclusions about previously exposed vaccinees are limited because only six or seven AZD1222 recipients were SARS-CoV-2 seropositive at baseline. A significant rise in spike-specific TCR breadth and depth was observed after two AZD1222 doses relative to day 0 and relative to MenACWY recipients. Epitopes outside the regions mutated in the B.1.351 and B.1.1.7 variants were reportedly recognized by nearly half of the unique spike-specific TCRs. CD4 TCRs associated with the vaccine covered the entire spike protein, and the dominant responses were in regions 160-218 and 743-854.

The CDR3 regions of human TCRbeta chains were subjected to immunosequencing. Turning to the authors' computational methods: TCRs in the repertoires were compared against a reference library of SARS-CoV-2-specific TCRs that had been generated with the MIRA antigen-specificity platform. Breadth was defined as the fraction of unique TCRs that were SARS-CoV-2-associated. Depth was defined as the fraction of total T cells that were SARS-CoV-2-associated. Using the MIRA data, each spike-specific TCR was mapped to the spike region that the TCR reacts to and placed in a CD4 or CD8 class. Log10-transformed breadth and depth values were compared by one-way ANOVA with Sidak's multiple comparisons tests. TCRdb retrieved this table from immuneACCESS and kept in-frame rearrangements only. Not all clones are present; in checked studies, unresolved V genes account for under half, and no reason is known for the remainder. V and J calls and clone size are given by that table; D and trimming were obtained from the DNA. The sample table shows roughly 200,000 clones, and approximately 95% are seen once. Under 1.1% of the sample lies in the top ten.

The receptor's source is an adult who received the MenACWY meningococcal vaccine as a control. The source material was peripheral blood, sampled 28 days after the second dose of the MenACWY control vaccine.

The CDR3 protein is CASSVIQGAGEKLFF. DNA sequence: TGTGCCAGCAGTGTCATACAGGGGGCGGGTGAAAAACTGTTTTTT. This chain joins TRBV27 to TRBJ1-4; the junction holds 9 bases that match TRBD1. CDR1 and CDR2 are read off the germline V gene (reference sequence) as MNHEY and SMNVEV. The CDR3 covers 15 residues, taking in both the cysteine and the phenylalanine. Only CDR3 DNA is held: 45 bases, read in frame from base 1. For this chain, trimming is 5 bases at the V end and 7 bases at the J end, and the number of junction bases without a gene match is 8.